This section outlines one TCR beta chain sequence together with its context. Sequencing relied on a cDNA template that was reverse transcribed from extracted RNA. Measured with immunoSEQ multiplex PCR; TCRdb has only the in-frame clones, and not every one. In the table there are hundreds of thousands of clones, roughly 60% of which are singletons. This entry is derived from a study of CD8+ T cells in alopecia areata. Specified treatment: oral pan-JAK inhibitor, 5-10 mg twice daily. The source material was CD4+ T cells sorted from blood, sampled at week 24, from a patient treated with tofacitinib. The origin of this receptor is a human donor with alopecia areata.

The CDR3 protein is CASSFPRRTGLQETQYF. In nucleotides, the CDR3 is TGTGCCAGCAGTTTCCCCCGGCGGACAGGTCTCCAAGAGACCCAGTACTTC. V is TRBV28 and J is TRBJ2-5; 7 nucleotides match TRBD1. The CDR3 is made up of 17 amino acids. V shed 3 bases, J shed 1 base, and the junction held 11 bases outside the gene matches. Germline assignment: CDR1 MDHEN and CDR2 SYDVKM.